Each of the 24 T cell receptor beta chains below was sequenced from the same sample in a study of tumor and adjacent non-tumor tissue in lung cancer. Three rounds of nested PCR, following a modified ARM-PCR protocol, produced the TCRbeta library. TCRdb analysed the multiplex PCR reads with MiXCR anew, one entry per CDR3 protein. This sample has around 140,000 distinct CDR3 sequences, with about 71% found just once. RNA was extracted from bulk tissue without any cell sorting. The sequenced material came from lung tumor tissue. Every receptor here comes from a man aged 60 to 75 with small cell lung cancer.

This clonotype was counted at least ten times. J is TRBJ2-5 and V is TRBV6-6; D is unresolved. The CDR3 contains 12 residues. Germline loops: CDR1 MNHNY, CDR2 SVGAGI (reference sequence). V lost 0 bases and J 3 bases, leaving 2 bases between the germline ends. CDR3 sequence: CASSYSEETQYF. In DNA, the CDR3 is TGTGCCAGCAGTTACTCCGAAGAGACCCAGTACTTC.

There are many counts of this clonotype. V usage is TRBV6-2 or TRBV6-3 and J usage is TRBJ2-1; maybe TRBD2 (6 bases). V gave up 11 bases and J gave up 15 bases, with 20 bases separating them. CDR3 length equals 11 residues. Germline V gene lookup returns CDR1 MNHEY and CDR2 SVGEGT. CDR3 sequence reads: CAADGAGRTFF. CDR3 DNA sequence: TGTGCCGCCGATGGGGCCGGGAGAACGTTCTTC.

This clonotype was detected many times. This chain uses TRBV12-3 or TRBV12-4 with TRBJ1-2; D gene unclear. The V end was cut by 7 bases, the J end by 4 bases, with 16 bases between. This CDR3 is built from 14 residues. CDR3 sequence reads: CASNPVGIGYGYTF. The CDR3 DNA reads TGTGCCAGCAACCCGGTAGGGATCGGCTATGGCTACACCTTC.

Details on this clonotype: One end of the junction does not line up with germline, which may come from a read error. The V and J genes are TRBV20-1 and TRBJ2-1; 9 bases are a match to TRBD2. Germline V gives CDR1 DFQATT, CDR2 SNEGSKA (reference sequence). The CDR3 totals 16 residues. The CDR3 DNA follows: TGCAGTACTAGAGATCTATTCGGACTAGCGCCGGATGAGAAGTTCTTC. Translating it yields CSTRDLFGLAPDEKFF.

On this clonotype itself: The germline gene is not matched at one end of the junction; a read error may be the cause. The chain recombines TRBV12-3 or TRBV12-4 with TRBJ2-3; 12 bases match TRBD2. The CDR3 contains 16 residues. The chain's CDR3 is CAISQLTSGSTDTQCF. In DNA, the CDR3 is TGTGCCATCAGTCAACTGACTAGCGGGAGCACAGATACGCAGTGTTTT.

In its sample, this clonotype was seen many times. The V call is TRBV12-3 or TRBV12-4, the J call TRBJ2-3; TRBD2 matches at 8 bases. The CDR3 contains 15 residues. V shed 4 bases and J 2 bases; nucleotides not matched to a gene: 5. The CDR3 protein is CASSSGTSYTDTQYF. DNA for the CDR3: TGTGCCAGCAGTTCCGGGACTAGTTACACAGATACGCAGTATTTT.

Concerning this clonotype: A much more abundant neighbour one base away suggests this may be a read error. The J gene is TRBJ1-2, the V gene TRBV4-1, with D possibly matching TRBD1 (6 bases). CDR1 is MGHRA and CDR2 is YSYEKL in the germline V gene. The CDR3 is made up of 13 amino acids. CDR3 sequence: CVSSLKQGLGYTF. In DNA form, the CDR3 reads TGCGTCAGCAGCCTCAAACAGGGTCTTGGCTACACCTTC.

The chain combines TRBV6-5 with TRBJ2-1, with D perhaps matching TRBD1 (6 bases). Trimming took 2 bases from V and 4 from J, leaving 15 bases between them. The germline CDR1 and CDR2 sequences are MNHEY and SVGAGI. The CDR3 consists of 16 residues. The CDR3 DNA reads as TGTGCCAGCAGTTACACACCGGGACACGGATACAATGAGCAGTTCTTC. It encodes CASSYTPGHGYNEQFF.

Regarding this clonotype: A much larger clone differs by one base, so this may be a read error. The rearrangement joins TRBV12-3 or TRBV12-4 to TRBJ2-1; 7 nucleotides match TRBD2. The CDR3 spans 16 residues. The DNA for the CDR3 is TGTGCCAGCAGTCCAAGAGGCGGGAGTCCCTACAATGAGCTGTTCTTC. Protein sequence: CASSPRGGSPYNELFF.

Notes on this clonotype: At one of its ends the junction is not consistent with the germline gene, which may arise from a read error. The V and J genes are TRBV11-1 and TRBJ2-7; D remains ambiguous. The CDR3 sequence is 12 residues long. Germline CDR1 SGHAT, CDR2 FQDESV (reference sequence). The CDR3 nucleotides read TGTGCCAGCAGCCGTACAGACAACGAACAGTACTTC. This translates into CASSRTDNEQYF.

The sample holds a few counts of this clonotype. The V gene is TRBV5-4, the J gene TRBJ2-1, with D possibly being TRBD1 (6 bases). V lost 1 base to trimming and J lost 6 bases, with 14 bases between them. CDR1 is SGHNT, CDR2 YYREEE, per germline (reference sequence). The CDR3 length is 15 residues. The CDR3 sequence: CASSLKQGDTNEQFF. In nucleotides, the CDR3 is TGTGCCAGCAGCTTGAAACAGGGTGATACCAATGAGCAGTTCTTC.

This clonotype occurred many times. The chain recombines TRBV20-1 with TRBJ2-2; D is ambiguous. CDR1 and CDR2 from the germline V gene are DFQATT and SNEGSKA (reference sequence). The CDR3 totals 13 residues. V was shortened by 3 bases and J by 0 bases, with 5 bases between the two germline ends. As DNA, the CDR3 is TGCAGTGCTAGCACCTCGAACACCGGGGAGCTGTTTTTT. This encodes CSASTSNTGELFF.

Concerning this clonotype: A junction boundary mismatches the germline segment, possibly from a read error. The chain recombines TRBV11-2 with TRBJ2-2; 7 bases are shared with TRBD1. Germline V gene data show CDR1 as SGHAT and CDR2 as FQNNGV. The CDR3 runs 16 residues. CDR3 in amino acids: CPSSFRQGANTGELFF. The DNA for the CDR3 is TGTCCCAGCAGCTTCCGACAGGGAGCAAACACCGGGGAGCTGTTTTTT. The full variable domain, with the rest looked up from reference TRBV11-2 and TRBJ2-2, is EAGVAQSPRYKIIEKRQSVAFWCNPISGHATLYWYQQILGQGPKLLIQFQNNGVVDDSQLPKDRFSAERLKGVDSTLKIQPAKLEDSAVYLCPSSFRQGANTGELFFGEGSRLTVL.

With respect to this clonotype: One end of the junction fails to match germline, which may point to a read error. This chain links TRBV6-2 or TRBV6-3 with TRBJ2-7; no clear D gene. The germline V gene has CDR1 MNHEY and CDR2 SVGEGT. The CDR3 runs 18 residues. CDR3 region: CASSYNLIKGSSPYKQYF. Here the CDR3 DNA reads TGTGCCAGCAGTTACAACTTGATTAAGGGAAGCTCTCCCTACAAGCAGTACTTC.

With respect to this clonotype: This may be a read error, as it is one base from a much larger clone. This chain connects TRBV11-2 to TRBJ1-2; D remains ambiguous. CDR3 size: 13 residues. CDR1 and CDR2 (germline): SGHAT, FQNNGV. The V and J ends lost 2 bases and 6 bases respectively, with 10 bases between them. The CDR3: CASSLYDDHGYTF. The CDR3 DNA is TGTGCCAGCAGCTTATACGATGATCATGGCTACACCTTC.

This clonotype was counted only a few times. The V gene is TRBV12-3 or TRBV12-4, the J gene TRBJ2-2; D gene unclear. V lost 3 bases and J 7 bases, leaving 12 bases between the germline ends. This CDR3 comprises 14 residues. CDR3 amino acids: CASSLVEVGGELFF. The CDR3 region has the DNA TGTGCCAGCAGTTTGGTGGAAGTCGGCGGGGAGCTGTTTTTT.

The chain employs TRBV29-1 and TRBJ2-7; TRBD2 is a possible D gene (6 bases). Germline V gene data show CDR1 as SQVTM and CDR2 as ANQGSEA. The ends were cut back, 7 bases at V and 3 bases at J, with 25 bases in the middle. This CDR3 is built from 16 residues. CDR3 coding DNA: TGCAGCGCTGTTGAGAGCCGGGGGTCCGTTCTCTACGAGCAGTACGTC. Protein: CSAVESRGSVLYEQYV.

The genes are TRBV11-2 and TRBJ2-1; 8 bases match TRBD1. Germline V lookup: CDR1 SGHAT, CDR2 FQNNGV. This CDR3 has 15 residues. The CDR3 region has the DNA TGTGCTAACAGTTTTACAGGGGGGACCTACAATGAGCAGTTCTTC. Encoded protein: CANSFTGGTYNEQFF. Drawing the rest from reference TRBV11-2 and TRBJ2-1, the complete variable domain is EAGVAQSPRYKIIEKRQSVAFWCNPISGHATLYWYQQILGQGPKLLIQFQNNGVVDDSQLPKDRFSAERLKGVDSTLKIQPAKLEDSAVYLCANSFTGGTYNEQFFGPGTRLTVL.

This clonotype was found a few times. This chain's CDR3 is CASGGAGTGRSGYTF. The CDR3 DNA reads TGTGCCAGCGGTGGGGCCGGGACCGGGAGGTCCGGCTACACCTTC. The chain employs TRBV28 and TRBJ1-2; TRBD1 is a possible D gene (5 bases). This CDR3 is built from 15 residues. Germline CDR1 and CDR2: MDHEN and SYDVKM. Trimming removed 8 bases from V and 8 bases from J, with 24 bases in between.

The J gene is TRBJ1-2, the V gene TRBV19; TRBD1 aligns across 7 bases. Germline CDR1 LNHDA, CDR2 SQIVND (reference sequence). This CDR3 is 14 amino acids long. After removal of 5 bases from V and 4 bases from J, the junction contained 7 bases not matched to a gene. As DNA, the CDR3 is TGTGCCAGTAGTCGGGGCAGGGGGTTCTATGGCTACACCTTC. Translation gives CASSRGRGFYGYTF.

This clonotype was counted only a few times. J is TRBJ1-1 and V is TRBV7-9; D unresolved. Germline V gene sequence: CDR1 SEHNR, CDR2 FQNEAQ (reference sequence). V was clipped by 5 bases and J by 5 bases, with 12 bases between them. The CDR3 sequence is 13 residues long. The CDR3 loop is CASSLGWGTEAFF. The CDR3 nucleotides are TGTGCCAGCAGCCTCGGGTGGGGAACTGAAGCTTTCTTT.

In the case of this clonotype: The junction shows a germline mismatch at one end, possibly a read error. The V and J genes are TRBV20-1 and TRBJ2-5, with 8 bases matching TRBD2. The CDR3 loop spans 14 amino acids. Germline V gene data show CDR1 as DFQATT and CDR2 as SNEGSKA (reference sequence). The CDR3 protein is CRARAGGARETQYF. The CDR3, as DNA: TGCAGAGCTAGGGCGGGAGGAGCGCGAGAGACTCAGTACTTC.

A note on this clonotype: Germline is not matched at one junction end, which may reflect a read error. The chain recombines TRBV12-3 or TRBV12-4 with TRBJ2-6; perhaps D is TRBD1 or TRBD2 (5 bases each). The CDR3 runs 15 residues. CDR3 sequence reads: CTSTRRGSGANVLTF. CDR3 coding DNA: TGTACCAGCACCCGACGGGGCTCTGGGGCCAACGTTCTGACTTTC.

The sample holds a few counts of this clonotype. This sequence joins TRBV1 and TRBJ2-7; the table calls TRBD1, which could not be checked here. TRBV1 corresponds to a pseudogene. The CDR3 has 14 residues. CDR3 DNA sequence: TGCACCAGCAGCCTAGTAGGGACACGGTACGAGCAGTACTTC. Its protein product is CTSSLVGTRYEQYF.